These T cell receptor beta chains were read from a single sample in a study of cytomegalovirus exposure and HLA in healthy donors. The method was immunoSEQ multiplex PCR; TCRdb's version includes in-frame clones alone and lacks a portion of them. Of under 300,000 clones in the sample, roughly 86% were seen once. Material: PBMCs. All receptors derive from a woman between 35 and 50 years old in good health and CMV-seropositive. Each CDR3 is given without its conserved first and last residue.

J: TRBJ2-7; V: TRBV5-6; CDR3: ASRDTVVHEQY
J: TRBJ1-1; V: TRBV30; CDR3: AWSVHAGGTEAF
J: TRBJ2-5; V: TRBV7-9; CDR3: ASSRQGTQY
J: TRBJ2-7; V: TRBV4-3; CDR3: ASSRGSKGGRLH
J: TRBJ1-5; V: TRBV28; CDR3: AISPPEEKPQH
J: TRBJ1-1; V: TRBV6-1; CDR3: ASSERLKNTEAF
J: TRBJ2-1; V: TRBV6-6; CDR3: ASSPQYNEQF
J: TRBJ1-3; V: TRBV9; CDR3: ASSVGQAISGNTIY
J: TRBJ2-3; V: TRBV30; CDR3: AGYPSGSGDTQY
J: TRBJ1-1; V: TRBV27; CDR3: ASSRQVWDTEAF
J: TRBJ2-2; V: TRBV5-1; CDR3: ASSPRQGGESGELF
J: TRBJ2-4; V: TRBV19; CDR3: ASSGESYKNIQY
J: TRBJ2-7; V: TRBV19; CDR3: ASSIDLAGSSYEQY
J: TRBJ1-1; V: TRBV6-5; CDR3: ASSSPQRNTEAF
J: TRBJ1-6; V: TRBV6-6; CDR3: ASSPPTDGNSPLH
J: TRBJ2-7; V: TRBV11-2; CDR3: ASSWSGGGYEQY
J: TRBJ2-2; V: TRBV15; CDR3: ATRDILAGVTGELF
J: TRBJ2-1; V: TRBV5-5; CDR3: ASSLGYLSYNEQF
J: TRBJ1-4; V: TRBV28; CDR3: ASESQGTNEKLF
J: TRBJ2-3; V: TRBV4-3; CDR3: ASSQTSGRAGPDTQY
J: TRBJ1-3; V: TRBV5-1; CDR3: ASSLGELSGNTIY
J: TRBJ1-2; V: TRBV7-9; CDR3: SSSLQGSVYGYT
J: TRBJ1-1; V: TRBV5-1; CDR3: ASRQDWNTEAF
J: TRBJ2-1; V: TRBV4-2; CDR3: ASSPQLALSYNEQF
J: TRBJ2-3; V: TRBV28; CDR3: ASSQSGYLTDTQY
J: TRBJ2-1; V: TRBV19; CDR3: ASSSTPGTAYNEQF
J: TRBJ2-5; V: TRBV4-2; CDR3: ASSQDAGDRKETQY
J: TRBJ1-1; V: TRBV6-5; CDR3: ASSPGQPNTEAF
J: TRBJ1-2; V: TRBV6-5; CDR3: ASSYGRGEQGNGYT
J: TRBJ1-1; V: TRBV20-1; CDR3: SARAGGEAF